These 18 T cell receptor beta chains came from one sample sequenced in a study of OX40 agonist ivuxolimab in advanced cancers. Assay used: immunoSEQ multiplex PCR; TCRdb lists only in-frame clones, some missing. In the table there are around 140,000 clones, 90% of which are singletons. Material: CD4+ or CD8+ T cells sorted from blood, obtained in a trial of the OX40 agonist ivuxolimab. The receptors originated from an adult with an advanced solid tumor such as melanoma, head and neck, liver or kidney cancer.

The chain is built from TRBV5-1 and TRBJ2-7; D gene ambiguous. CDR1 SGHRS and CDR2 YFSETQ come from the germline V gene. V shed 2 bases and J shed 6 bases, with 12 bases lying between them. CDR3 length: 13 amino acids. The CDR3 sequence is CASSFVIEGEQYF. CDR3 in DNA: TGCGCCAGCAGCTTCGTTATTGAAGGCGAGCAGTACTTC.

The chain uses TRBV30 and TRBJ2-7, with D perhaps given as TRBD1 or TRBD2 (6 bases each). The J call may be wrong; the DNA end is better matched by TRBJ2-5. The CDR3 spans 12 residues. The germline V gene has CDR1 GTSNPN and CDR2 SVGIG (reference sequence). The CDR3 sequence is CAWSEGGETQYF. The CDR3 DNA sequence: TGTGCCTGGAGTGAAGGGGGGGAGACCCAGTACTTC.

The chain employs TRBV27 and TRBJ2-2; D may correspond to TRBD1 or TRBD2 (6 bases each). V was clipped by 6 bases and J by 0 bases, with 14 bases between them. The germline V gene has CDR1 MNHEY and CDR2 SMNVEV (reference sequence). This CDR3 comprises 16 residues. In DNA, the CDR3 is TGTGCCAGCAGGAGGGGGGACACCGCGAACACCGGGGAGCTGTTTTTT. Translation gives CASRRGDTANTGELFF.

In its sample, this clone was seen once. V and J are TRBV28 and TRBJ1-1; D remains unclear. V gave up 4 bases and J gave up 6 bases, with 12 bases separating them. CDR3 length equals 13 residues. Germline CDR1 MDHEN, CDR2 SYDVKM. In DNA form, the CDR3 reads TGTGCCAGCAGTTCACAAGGGATCGCTGAAGCTTTCTTT. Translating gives CASSSQGIAEAFF.

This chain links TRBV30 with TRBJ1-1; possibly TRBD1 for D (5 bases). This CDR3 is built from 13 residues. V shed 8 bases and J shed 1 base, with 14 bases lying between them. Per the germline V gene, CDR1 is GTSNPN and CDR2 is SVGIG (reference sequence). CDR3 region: CAQGRSRNTEAFF. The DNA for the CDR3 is TGTGCCCAGGGTAGATCGAGGAACACTGAAGCTTTCTTT.

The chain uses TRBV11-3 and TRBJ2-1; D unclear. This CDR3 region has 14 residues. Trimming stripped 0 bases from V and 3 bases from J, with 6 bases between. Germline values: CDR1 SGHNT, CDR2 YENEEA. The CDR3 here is CASSLDGGYNEQFF. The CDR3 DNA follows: TGTGCCAGCAGCTTAGACGGTGGCTACAATGAGCAGTTCTTC.

CDR3 in DNA: TGTGCCACCCAGAGCGCCCCGAACACTGAAGCTTTCTTT. Residues: CATQSAPNTEAFF. V and J are TRBV6-1 and TRBJ1-1; D is ambiguous. The CDR3 totals 13 residues. With 10 bases removed from V and 1 base from J, the gap between germline ends came to 13 bases. Germline CDR1 MNHNS, CDR2 SASEGT.

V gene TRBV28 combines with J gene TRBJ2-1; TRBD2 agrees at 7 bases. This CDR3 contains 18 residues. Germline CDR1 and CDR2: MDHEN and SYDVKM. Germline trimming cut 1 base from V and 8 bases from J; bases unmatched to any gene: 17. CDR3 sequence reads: CASSLYRHSSGGRDEQFF. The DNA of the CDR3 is TGTGCCAGCAGTTTATACCGACACTCTAGCGGAGGCAGGGATGAGCAGTTCTTC.

CDR3 protein: CASSSRDRGQEQYF. The CDR3 bases are TGCGCCAGCAGCTCCCGGGACAGGGGGCAAGAGCAGTACTTC. This rearrangement joins TRBV5-1 to TRBJ2-7; 12 bases map to TRBD1. The CDR3 is 14 amino acids. From germline, CDR1 is SGHRS and CDR2 YFSETQ. With V trimmed by 3 bases and J by 7 bases, 5 bases remained unmatched.

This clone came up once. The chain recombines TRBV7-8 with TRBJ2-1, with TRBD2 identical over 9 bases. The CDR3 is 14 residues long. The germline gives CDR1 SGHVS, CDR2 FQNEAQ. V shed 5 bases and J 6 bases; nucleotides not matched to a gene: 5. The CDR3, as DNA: TGTGCCAGCAGCCGGACTAGCGCTGTCAATGAGCAGTTCTTC. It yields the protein CASSRTSAVNEQFF.

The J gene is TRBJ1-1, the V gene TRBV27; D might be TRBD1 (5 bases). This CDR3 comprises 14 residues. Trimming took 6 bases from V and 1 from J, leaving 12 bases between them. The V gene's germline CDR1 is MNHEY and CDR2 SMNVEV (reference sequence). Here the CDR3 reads CASRLGGANTEAFF. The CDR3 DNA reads TGTGCCAGCAGGCTGGGGGGTGCGAACACTGAAGCTTTCTTT.

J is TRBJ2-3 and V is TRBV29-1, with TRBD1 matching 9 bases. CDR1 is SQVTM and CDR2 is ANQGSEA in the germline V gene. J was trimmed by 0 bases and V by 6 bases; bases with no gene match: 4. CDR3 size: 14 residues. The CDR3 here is CSVSTGGSTDTQYF. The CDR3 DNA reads TGCAGCGTGTCGACAGGGGGAAGCACAGATACGCAGTATTTT.

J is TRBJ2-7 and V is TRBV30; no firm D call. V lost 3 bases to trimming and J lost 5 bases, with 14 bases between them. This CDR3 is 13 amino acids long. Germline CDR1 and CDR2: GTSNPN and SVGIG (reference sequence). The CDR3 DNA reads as TGTGCCTGGAGCCCTGGTCAGTACGACGAGCAGTACTTC. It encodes CAWSPGQYDEQYF.

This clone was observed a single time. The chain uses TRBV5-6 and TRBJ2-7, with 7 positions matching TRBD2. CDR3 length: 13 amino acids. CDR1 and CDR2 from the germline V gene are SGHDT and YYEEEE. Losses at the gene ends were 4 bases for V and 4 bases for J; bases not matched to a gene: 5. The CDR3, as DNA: TGTGCCAGCAGCCGAGGCGGGGGATACGAGCAGTACTTC. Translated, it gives CASSRGGGYEQYF. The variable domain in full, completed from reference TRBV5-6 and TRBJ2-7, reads DAGVTQSPTHLIKTRGQQVTLRCSPKSGHDTVSWYQQALGQGPQFIFQYYEEEERQRGNFPDRFSGHQFPNYSSELNVNALLLGDSALYLCASSRGGGYEQYFGPGTRLTVT.

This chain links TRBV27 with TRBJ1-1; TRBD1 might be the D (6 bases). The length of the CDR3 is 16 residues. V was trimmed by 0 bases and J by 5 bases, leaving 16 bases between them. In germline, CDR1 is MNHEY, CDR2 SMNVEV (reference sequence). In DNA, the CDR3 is TGTGCCAGCAGTTTATCTACGGGACAAGTTCAGACTGAAGCTTTCTTT. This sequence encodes CASSLSTGQVQTEAFF.

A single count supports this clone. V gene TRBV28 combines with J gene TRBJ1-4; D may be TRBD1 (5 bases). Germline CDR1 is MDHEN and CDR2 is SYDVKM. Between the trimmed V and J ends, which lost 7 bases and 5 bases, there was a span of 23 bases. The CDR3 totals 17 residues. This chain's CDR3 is CASISGGGAGRNEKLFF. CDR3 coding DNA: TGTGCCAGCATCTCCGGAGGAGGGGCAGGTCGAAATGAAAAACTGTTTTTT. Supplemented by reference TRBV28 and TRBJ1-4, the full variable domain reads DVKVTQSSRYLVKRTGEKVFLECVQDMDHENMFWYRQDPGLGLRLIYFSYDVKMKEKGDIPEGYSVSREKKERFSLILESASTNQTSMYLCASISGGGAGRNEKLFFGSGTQLSVL.

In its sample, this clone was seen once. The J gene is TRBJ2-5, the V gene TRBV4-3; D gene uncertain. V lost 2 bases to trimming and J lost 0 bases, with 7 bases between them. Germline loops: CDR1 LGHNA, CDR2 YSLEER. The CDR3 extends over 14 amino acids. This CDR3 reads CASSQNGHQETQYF. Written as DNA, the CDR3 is TGCGCCAGCAGCCAAAATGGACACCAAGAGACCCAGTACTTC.

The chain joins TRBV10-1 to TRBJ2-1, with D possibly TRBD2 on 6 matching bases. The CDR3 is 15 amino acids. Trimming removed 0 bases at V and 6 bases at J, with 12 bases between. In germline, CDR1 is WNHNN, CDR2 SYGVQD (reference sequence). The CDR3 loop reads CASSESGLGSNEQFF. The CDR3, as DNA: TGCGCCAGCAGTGAGTCGGGACTGGGGTCCAATGAGCAGTTCTTC.